The source of this TCR beta chain is a study of T cells in Graves' hyperthyroidism and ophthalmopathy. This CDR3 is built from 15 residues. The germline gives CDR1 SGHAT, CDR2 FQNNGV. Trimming removed 4 bases from V and 1 base from J, with 13 bases in between. In the case of this clonotype: As yet, its antigen is unknown.

PBMCs were collected from an approximately 10 ml volume of fresh peripheral blood. General study points: Stable hyperthyroidism and ophthalmopathy were separated using 13 V-J signatures. Most thyroid clonotypes with frequency above 0.001 were detected in blood.

There were TCR beta CDR3 regions amplified from RNA transcripts. A first-round RT-PCR of the TCR CDR3 used the HTBI primer set. One entry per CDR3 protein results from TCRdb running MiXCR on the multiplex PCR reads. The sample includes a few hundred thousand distinct CDR3 sequences, roughly an eighth of them seen just once. Material: blood. The chain links TRBV11-2 to TRBJ1-1; possibly TRBD1 for D (5 bases). This TCR derives from a woman aged 40 to 49 with Graves' ophthalmopathy. CDR3 bases: TGTGCCAGCAGCTGGGACCCCGGGGGGAACACTGAAGCTTTCTTT. Translating it yields CASSWDPGGNTEAFF.